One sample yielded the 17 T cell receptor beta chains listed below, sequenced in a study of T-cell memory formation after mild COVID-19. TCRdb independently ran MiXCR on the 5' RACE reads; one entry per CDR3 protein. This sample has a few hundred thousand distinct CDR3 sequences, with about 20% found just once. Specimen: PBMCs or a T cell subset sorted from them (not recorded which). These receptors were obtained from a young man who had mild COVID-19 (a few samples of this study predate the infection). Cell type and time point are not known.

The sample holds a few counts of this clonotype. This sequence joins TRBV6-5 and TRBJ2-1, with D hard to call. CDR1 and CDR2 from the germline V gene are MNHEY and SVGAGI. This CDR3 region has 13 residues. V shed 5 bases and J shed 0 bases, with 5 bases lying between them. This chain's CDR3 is CASSPHSYNEQFF. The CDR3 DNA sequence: TGTGCCAGCAGTCCTCACTCCTACAATGAGCAGTTCTTC.

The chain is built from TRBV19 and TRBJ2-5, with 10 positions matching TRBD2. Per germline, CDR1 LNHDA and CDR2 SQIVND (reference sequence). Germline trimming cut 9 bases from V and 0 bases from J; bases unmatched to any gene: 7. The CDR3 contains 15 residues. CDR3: CASSGSGGYQETQYF. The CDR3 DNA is TGTGCCAGCTCAGGTAGCGGGGGGTACCAAGAGACCCAGTACTTC.

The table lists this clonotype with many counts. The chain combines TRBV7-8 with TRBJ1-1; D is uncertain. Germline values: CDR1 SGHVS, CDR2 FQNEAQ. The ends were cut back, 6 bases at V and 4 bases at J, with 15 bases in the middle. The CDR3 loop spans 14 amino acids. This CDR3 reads CASSYRAGSTEAFF. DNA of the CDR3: TGTGCCAGCAGTTACCGTGCGGGCAGCACTGAAGCTTTCTTT.

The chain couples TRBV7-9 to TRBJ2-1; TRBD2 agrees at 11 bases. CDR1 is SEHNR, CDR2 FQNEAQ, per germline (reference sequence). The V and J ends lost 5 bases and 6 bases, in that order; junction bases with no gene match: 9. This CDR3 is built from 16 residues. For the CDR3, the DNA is TGTGCCAGCAGCGCTCCAGGACTAGCGGGTATCAATGAGCAGTTCTTC. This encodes CASSAPGLAGINEQFF.

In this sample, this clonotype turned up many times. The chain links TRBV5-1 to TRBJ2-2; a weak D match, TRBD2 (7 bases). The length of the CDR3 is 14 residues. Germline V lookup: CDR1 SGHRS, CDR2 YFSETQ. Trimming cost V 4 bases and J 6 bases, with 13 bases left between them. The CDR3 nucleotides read TGCGCCAGCAGCGATCCGGGGGGCGCCGGGGAGCTGTTTTTT. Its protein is CASSDPGGAGELFF.

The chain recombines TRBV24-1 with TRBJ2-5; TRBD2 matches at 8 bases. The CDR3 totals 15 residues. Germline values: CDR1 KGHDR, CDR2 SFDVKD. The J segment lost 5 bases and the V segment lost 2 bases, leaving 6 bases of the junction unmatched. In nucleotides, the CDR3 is TGTGCCACCAGTGATTCGGGGGGGCCTAAGGAGACCCAGTACTTC. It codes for CATSDSGGPKETQYF.

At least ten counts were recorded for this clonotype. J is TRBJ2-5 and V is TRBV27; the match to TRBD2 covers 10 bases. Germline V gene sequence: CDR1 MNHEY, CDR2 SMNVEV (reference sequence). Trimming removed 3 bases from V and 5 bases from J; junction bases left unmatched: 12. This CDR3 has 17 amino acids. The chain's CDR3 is CASSFHKLAGRPETQYF. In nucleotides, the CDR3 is TGTGCCAGCAGTTTCCACAAACTAGCGGGACGGCCTGAGACCCAGTACTTC.

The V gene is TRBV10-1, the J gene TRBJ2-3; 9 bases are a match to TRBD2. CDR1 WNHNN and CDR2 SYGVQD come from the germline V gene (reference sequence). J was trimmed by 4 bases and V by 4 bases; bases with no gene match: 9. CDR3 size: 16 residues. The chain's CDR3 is CASSGRGTSTADTQYF. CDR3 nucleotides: TGCGCCAGCAGTGGACGGGGGACTAGCACCGCAGATACGCAGTATTTT.

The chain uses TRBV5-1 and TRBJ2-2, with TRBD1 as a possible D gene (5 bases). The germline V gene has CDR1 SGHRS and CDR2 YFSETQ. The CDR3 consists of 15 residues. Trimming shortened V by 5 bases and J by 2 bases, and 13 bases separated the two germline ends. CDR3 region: CASRGAGINTGELFF. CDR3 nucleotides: TGCGCCAGCAGAGGGGCAGGGATTAACACCGGGGAGCTGTTTTTT. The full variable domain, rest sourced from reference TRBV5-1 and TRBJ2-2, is KAGVTQTPRYLIKTRGQQVTLSCSPISGHRSVSWYQQTPGQGLQFLFEYFSETQRNKGNFPGRFSGRQFSNSRSEMNVSTLELGDSALYLCASRGAGINTGELFFGEGSRLTVL.

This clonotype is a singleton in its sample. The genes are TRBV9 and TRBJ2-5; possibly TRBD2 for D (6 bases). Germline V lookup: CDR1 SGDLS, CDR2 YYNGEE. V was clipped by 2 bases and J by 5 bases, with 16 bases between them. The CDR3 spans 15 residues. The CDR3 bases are TGTGCCAGCAGCGTCGGACCGGGGACTGGGGAGACCCAGTACTTC. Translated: CASSVGPGTGETQYF.

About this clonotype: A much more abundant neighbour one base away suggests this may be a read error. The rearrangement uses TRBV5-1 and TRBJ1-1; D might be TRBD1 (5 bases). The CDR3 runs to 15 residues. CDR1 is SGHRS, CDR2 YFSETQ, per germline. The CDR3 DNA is TGCGCCAGCAGCTTGGACGTCGGGGGTGTGACTGGAGCTTTCTTT. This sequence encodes CASSLDVGGVTGAFF. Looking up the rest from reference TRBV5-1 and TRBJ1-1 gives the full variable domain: KAGVTQTPRYLIKTRGQQVTLSCSPISGHRSVSWYQQTPGQGLQFLFEYFSETQRNKGNFPGRFSGRQFSNSRSEMNVSTLELGDSALYLCASSLDVGGVTGAFFGQGTRLTVV.

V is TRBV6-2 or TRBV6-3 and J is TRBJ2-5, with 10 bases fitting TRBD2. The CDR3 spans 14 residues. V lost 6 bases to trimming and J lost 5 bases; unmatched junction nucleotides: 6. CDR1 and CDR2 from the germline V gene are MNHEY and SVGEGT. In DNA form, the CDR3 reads TGTGCCAGCAGCGGAGCGGGGGGGCGTGAGACCCAGTACTTC. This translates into CASSGAGGRETQYF.

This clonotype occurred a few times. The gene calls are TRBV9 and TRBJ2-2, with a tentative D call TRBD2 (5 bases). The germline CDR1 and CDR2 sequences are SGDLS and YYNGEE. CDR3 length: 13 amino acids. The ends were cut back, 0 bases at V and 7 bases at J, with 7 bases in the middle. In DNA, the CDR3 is TGTGCCAGCAGCGTAGCGGGGATCGGGGAGCTGTTTTTT. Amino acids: CASSVAGIGELFF.

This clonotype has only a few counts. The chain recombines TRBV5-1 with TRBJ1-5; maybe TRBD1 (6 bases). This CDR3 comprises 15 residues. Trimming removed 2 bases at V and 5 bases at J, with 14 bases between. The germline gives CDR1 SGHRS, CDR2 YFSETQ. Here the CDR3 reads CASSLSTGYDQPQHF. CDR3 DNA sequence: TGCGCCAGCAGCTTAAGTACAGGGTACGATCAGCCCCAGCATTTT.

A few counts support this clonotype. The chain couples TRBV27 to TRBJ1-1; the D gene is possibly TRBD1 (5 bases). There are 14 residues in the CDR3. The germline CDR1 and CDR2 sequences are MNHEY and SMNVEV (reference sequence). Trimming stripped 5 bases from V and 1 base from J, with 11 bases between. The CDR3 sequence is CASSARRGNTEAFF. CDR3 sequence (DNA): TGTGCCAGCAGTGCCCGGAGGGGGAACACTGAAGCTTTCTTT.

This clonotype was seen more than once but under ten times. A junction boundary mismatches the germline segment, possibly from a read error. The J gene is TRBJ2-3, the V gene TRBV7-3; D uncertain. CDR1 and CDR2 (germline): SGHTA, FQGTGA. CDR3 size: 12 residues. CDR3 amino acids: CARSLLGDTQYF. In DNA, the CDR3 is TGTGCCAGAAGCTTATTAGGAGATACGCAGTATTTT.

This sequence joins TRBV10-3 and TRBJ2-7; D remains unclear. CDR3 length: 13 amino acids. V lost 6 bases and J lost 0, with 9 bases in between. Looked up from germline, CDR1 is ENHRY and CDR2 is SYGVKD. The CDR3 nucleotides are TGTGCCATCAGGGTCGAGAGCTCCTACGAGCAGTACTTC. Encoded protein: CAIRVESSYEQYF.